This note documents a single T cell receptor beta chain sequence. Antigen: not known. The source of the sample is a study of T cell responses to AZD1222 COVID-19 vaccine. Findings of the study overall: After two AZD1222 doses, spike-specific TCR breadth and depth rose versus day 0. It was only a handful of AZD1222 recipients who were seropositive at baseline. Regions left unmutated in variants are reportedly the target of nearly half of spike-specific TCRs. Clonal diversity may have been underestimated, and the donors were mostly white British, with more females than males.

The table came from immunoSEQ multiplex PCR; TCRdb's copy has only in-frame clones and leaves some out. The sample has 150,000 or so clones; 82% are singletons. The TCR originated in an adult in good health. The starting material was peripheral blood, obtained on day 0 of MenACWY control vaccination.

The CDR3 bases are TGCGCCAGCAGCCAAATAGGGACTTTTACTAACTATGGCTACACCTTC. Its protein product is CASSQIGTFTNYGYTF. The V gene is TRBV4-1, the J gene TRBJ1-2; a weak D match, TRBD1 (5 bases). The germline gives CDR1 MGHRA, CDR2 YSYEKL. CDR3 size: 16 residues. V shed 2 bases and J shed 0 bases, with 13 bases lying between them.